In its sample, the clone carrying this T cell receptor beta chain was seen a few times. V was pared by 3 bases and J by 0 bases, with 6 bases between. CDR1 MDHEN and CDR2 SYDVKM come from the germline V gene. The CDR3 length is 14 residues. The sample comes from a study of identical twins. TCRdb independently ran MiXCR on the 5' RACE reads; one entry per CDR3 protein. This sample has about 660,000 distinct CDR3 sequences, with about 9.4% found just once. This sample was shared with a second study, whose subject was yellow fever vaccine responses in identical twins.

The sequencing sample was made of PBMCs. The chain couples TRBV28 to TRBJ2-1; no reliable D call. The TCR comes from a woman aged 18-29 years in good health. Here the CDR3 reads CASSFKGSYNEQFF. CDR3 in DNA: TGTGCCAGCAGTTTTAAAGGCTCCTACAATGAGCAGTTCTTC.